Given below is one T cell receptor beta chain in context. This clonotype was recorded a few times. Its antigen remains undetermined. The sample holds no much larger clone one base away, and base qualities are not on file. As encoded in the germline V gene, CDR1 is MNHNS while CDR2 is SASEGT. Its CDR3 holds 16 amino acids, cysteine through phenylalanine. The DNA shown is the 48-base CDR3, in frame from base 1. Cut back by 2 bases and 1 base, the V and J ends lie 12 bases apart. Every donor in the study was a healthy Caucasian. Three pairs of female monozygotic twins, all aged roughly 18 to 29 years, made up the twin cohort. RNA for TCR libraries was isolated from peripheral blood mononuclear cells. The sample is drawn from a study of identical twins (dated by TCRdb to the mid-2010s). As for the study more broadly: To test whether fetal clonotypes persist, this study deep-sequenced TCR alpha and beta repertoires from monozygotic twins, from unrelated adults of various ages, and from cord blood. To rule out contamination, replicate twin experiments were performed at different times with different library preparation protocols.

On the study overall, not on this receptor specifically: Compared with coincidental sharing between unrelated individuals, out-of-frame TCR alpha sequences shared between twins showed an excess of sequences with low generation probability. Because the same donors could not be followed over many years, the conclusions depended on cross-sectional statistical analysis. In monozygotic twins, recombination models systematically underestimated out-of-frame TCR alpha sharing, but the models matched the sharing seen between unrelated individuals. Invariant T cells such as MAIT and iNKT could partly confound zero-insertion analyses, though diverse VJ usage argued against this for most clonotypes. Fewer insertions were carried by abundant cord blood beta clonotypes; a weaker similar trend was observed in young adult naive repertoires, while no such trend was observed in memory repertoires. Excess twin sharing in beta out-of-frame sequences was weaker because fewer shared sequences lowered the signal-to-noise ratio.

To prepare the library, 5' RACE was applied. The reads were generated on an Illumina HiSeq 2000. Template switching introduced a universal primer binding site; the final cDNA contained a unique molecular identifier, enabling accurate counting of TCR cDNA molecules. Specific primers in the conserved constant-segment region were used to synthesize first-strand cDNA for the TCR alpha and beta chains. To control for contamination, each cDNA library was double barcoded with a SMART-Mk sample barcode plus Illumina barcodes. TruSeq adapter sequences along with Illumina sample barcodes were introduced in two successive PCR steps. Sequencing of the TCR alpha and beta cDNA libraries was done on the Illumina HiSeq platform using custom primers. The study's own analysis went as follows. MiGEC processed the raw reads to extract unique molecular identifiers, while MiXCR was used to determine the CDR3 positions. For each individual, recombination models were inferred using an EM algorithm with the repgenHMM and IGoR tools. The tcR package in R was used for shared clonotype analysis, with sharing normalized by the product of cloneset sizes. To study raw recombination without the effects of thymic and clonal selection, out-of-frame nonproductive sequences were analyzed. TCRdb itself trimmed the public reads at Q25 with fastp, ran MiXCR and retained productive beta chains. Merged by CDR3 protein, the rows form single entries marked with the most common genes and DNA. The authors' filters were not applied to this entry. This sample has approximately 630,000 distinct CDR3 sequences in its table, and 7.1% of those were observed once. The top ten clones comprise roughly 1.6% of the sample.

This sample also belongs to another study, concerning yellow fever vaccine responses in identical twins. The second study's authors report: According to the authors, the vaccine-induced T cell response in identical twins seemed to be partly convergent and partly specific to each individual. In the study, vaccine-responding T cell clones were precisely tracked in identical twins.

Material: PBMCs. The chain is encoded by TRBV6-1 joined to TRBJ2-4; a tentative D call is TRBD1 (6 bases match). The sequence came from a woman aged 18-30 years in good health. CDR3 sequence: CASSEYTGSAKNIQYF. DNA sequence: TGTGCCAGCAGTGAATACACAGGGTCGGCCAAAAACATTCAGTACTTC.